Described below is a single TCR beta chain sequence and its context. The data originate from a study of cytomegalovirus exposure and HLA in healthy donors. CDR1 and CDR2 from the germline V gene are GTSNPN and SVGIG (reference sequence). V lost 2 bases and J 3 bases, leaving 14 bases between the germline ends. The CDR3 totals 15 residues. 13 Jbeta primers and 60 Vbeta primers were used for the PCR. The table came from immunoSEQ multiplex PCR; TCRdb's copy has only in-frame clones and leaves some out. Counted here are about 140,000 clones, 75% to 90% occurring once; the ten biggest clones make up under 5%.

The sequence came from a middle-aged man in good health and CMV-seronegative. V usage is TRBV30 and J usage is TRBJ2-1; D perhaps matches TRBD1 (6 bases). Sequenced input: PBMCs. CDR3 sequence (DNA): TGTGCCTGGAGTAGAGGGACAAATAACTACAATGAGCAGTTCTTC. Its protein product is CAWSRGTNNYNEQFF.